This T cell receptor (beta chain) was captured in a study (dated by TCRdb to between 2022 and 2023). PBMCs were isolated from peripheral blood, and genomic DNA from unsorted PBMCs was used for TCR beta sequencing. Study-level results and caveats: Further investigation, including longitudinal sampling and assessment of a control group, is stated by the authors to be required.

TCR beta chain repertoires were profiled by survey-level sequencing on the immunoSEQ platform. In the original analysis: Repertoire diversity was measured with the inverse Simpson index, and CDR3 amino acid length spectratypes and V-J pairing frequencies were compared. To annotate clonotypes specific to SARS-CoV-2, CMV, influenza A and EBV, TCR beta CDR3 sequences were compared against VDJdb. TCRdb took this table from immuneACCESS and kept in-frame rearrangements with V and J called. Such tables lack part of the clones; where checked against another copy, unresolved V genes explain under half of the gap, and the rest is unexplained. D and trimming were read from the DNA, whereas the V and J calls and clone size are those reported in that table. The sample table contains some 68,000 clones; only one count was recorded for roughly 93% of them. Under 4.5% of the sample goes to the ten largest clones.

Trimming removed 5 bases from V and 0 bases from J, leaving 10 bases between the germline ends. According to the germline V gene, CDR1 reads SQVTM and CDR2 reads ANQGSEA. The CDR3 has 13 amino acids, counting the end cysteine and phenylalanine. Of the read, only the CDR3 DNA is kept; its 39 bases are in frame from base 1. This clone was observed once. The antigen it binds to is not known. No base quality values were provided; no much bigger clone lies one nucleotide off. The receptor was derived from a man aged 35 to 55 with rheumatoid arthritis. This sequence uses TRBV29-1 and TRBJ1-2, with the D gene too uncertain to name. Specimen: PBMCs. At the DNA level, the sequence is TGCAGCGTTCGGGAGGCTTCTAACTATGGCTACACCTTC. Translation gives CSVREASNYGYTF.